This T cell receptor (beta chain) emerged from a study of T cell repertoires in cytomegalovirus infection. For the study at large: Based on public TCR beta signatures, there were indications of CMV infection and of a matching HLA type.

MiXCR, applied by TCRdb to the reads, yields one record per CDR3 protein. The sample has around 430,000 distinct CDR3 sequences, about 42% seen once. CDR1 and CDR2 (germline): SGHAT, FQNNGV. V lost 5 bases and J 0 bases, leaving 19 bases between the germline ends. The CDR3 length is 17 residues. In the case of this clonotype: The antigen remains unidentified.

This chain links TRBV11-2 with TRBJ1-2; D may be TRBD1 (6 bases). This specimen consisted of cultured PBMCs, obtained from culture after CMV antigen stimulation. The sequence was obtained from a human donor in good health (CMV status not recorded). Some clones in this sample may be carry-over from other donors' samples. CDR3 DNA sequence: TGTGCCAGCAGCCCCAGACAGGAGTTAGCGACTAACTATGGCTACACCTTC. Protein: CASSPRQELATNYGYTF. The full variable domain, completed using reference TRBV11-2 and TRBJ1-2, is EAGVAQSPRYKIIEKRQSVAFWCNPISGHATLYWYQQILGQGPKLLIQFQNNGVVDDSQLPKDRFSAERLKGVDSTLKIQPAKLEDSAVYLCASSPRQELATNYGYTFGSGTRLTVV.